The 14 T cell receptor beta chains below all came from one sample that was sequenced in a study of blood T cells in healthy people across ages. Together with a sample-barcoded 5' primer, a J-beta primer mix was included in a second PCR lasting about 6 to 11 cycles. MiXCR was run by TCRdb on the 5' RACE reads, yielding one entry per CDR3 protein. The sample consists of about 280,000 distinct CDR3 sequences, 25% to 30% of them appearing once. The sequenced material came from blood. All receptors come from a woman aged 65 to 85 in good health.

This clonotype was picked up a small number of times. The chain uses TRBV3-1 and TRBJ2-7; D not resolved. CDR1 and CDR2 from the germline V gene are LGHDT and YNNKEL (reference sequence). CDR3 size: 12 residues. V lost 8 bases and J lost 1, with 9 bases in between. The CDR3 bases are TGTGCCAGCGGGGTCGGTTCCTACGAGCAGTACTTC. It translates to CASGVGSYEQYF.

This clonotype was detected a few times. The chain uses TRBV28 and TRBJ2-7; TRBD2 agrees at 13 bases. The trim removed 5 bases at V and 5 bases at J, leaving 12 bases unmatched. The germline gives CDR1 MDHEN, CDR2 SYDVKM. The CDR3 is made up of 17 amino acids. The CDR3 spells CASSPPRTSGSMDEQYF. The CDR3 nucleotides read TGTGCCAGCAGTCCCCCTCGGACTAGCGGGAGCATGGACGAGCAGTACTTC.

CDR3 loop: CSVLGTLDRYNEKLFF. The CDR3 DNA follows: TGCAGCGTTTTGGGTACCCTCGACAGATACAATGAAAAACTGTTTTTT. This rearrangement joins TRBV29-1 to TRBJ1-4, with D possibly being TRBD1 (5 bases). The V end lost 5 bases, the J end lost 5 bases, and 21 bases lay between the germline ends. The CDR3 spans 16 residues. Germline loops: CDR1 SQVTM, CDR2 ANQGSEA.

V is TRBV12-3 or TRBV12-4 and J is TRBJ2-1; tentative D call: TRBD1 (6 bases). This CDR3 is 14 amino acids long. The ends were cut back, 2 bases at V and 5 bases at J, with 10 bases in the middle. The CDR3 reads CASSLWGLNNEQFF. CDR3 nucleotide sequence: TGTGCCAGCAGTTTATGGGGGCTCAACAATGAGCAGTTCTTC.

The V gene is TRBV3-1, the J gene TRBJ2-5; a possible D gene is TRBD2 (5 bases). V gave up 6 bases and J gave up 5 bases, with 7 bases separating them. Germline V gene sequence: CDR1 LGHDT, CDR2 YNNKEL (reference sequence). CDR3 length: 11 amino acids. The CDR3 bases are TGTGCCAGCAGGAGGGTCGAGACCCAGTACTTC. This sequence encodes CASRRVETQYF.

This clonotype was seen only a few times. The rearrangement links TRBV5-1 to TRBJ2-5, with TRBD2 matching 7 bases. Gene TRBJ2-1 matches the end of the DNA better, so the J call may be wrong. The CDR3 totals 16 residues. CDR1 and CDR2 from the germline V gene are SGHRS and YFSETQ. CDR3 sequence: CASSLSAGAAYNEQFF. CDR3 nucleotides: TGCGCCAGCAGCTTGAGTGCGGGAGCCGCCTACAATGAGCAGTTCTTC.

This clonotype has ten or more counts. J is TRBJ2-2 and V is TRBV7-2; D call uncertain. CDR3 length: 16 residues. The V gene lost 6 bases and the J gene lost 7 bases, with 21 bases spanning the gap. CDR1 is SGHTA and CDR2 is FQGNSA in the germline V gene. DNA for the CDR3: TGTGCCAGCAGACCCCCGGGCAGCCCTCGCTACGGGGAGCTGTTTTTT. Its protein product is CASRPPGSPRYGELFF. Filled out from reference TRBV7-2 and TRBJ2-2, the complete variable domain reads GAGVSQSPSNKVTEKGKDVELRCDPISGHTALYWYRQSLGQGLEFLIYFQGNSAPDKSGLPSDRFSAERTGGSVSTLTIQRTQQEDSAVYLCASRPPGSPRYGELFFGEGSRLTVL.

This clonotype was detected once. A much larger clone differs by one base, so this may be a read error. This chain links TRBV14 with TRBJ2-1; the D is unclear. Germline CDR1 reads SGHDN; CDR2 reads FVKESK. V lost 4 bases and J lost 12, with 22 bases in between. The length of the CDR3 is 15 residues. CDR3 in amino acids: CASSPRMDPFGGQFF. CDR3 DNA: TGTGCCAGCAGCCCAAGGATGGACCCTTTTGGTGGGCAGTTCTTC.

CDR3 sequence (DNA): TGTGCCAGCAGCGTAGATAGCGGGAGTTCATGGGAGACCCAGTACTTC. Protein: CASSVDSGSSWETQYF. The chain links TRBV9 to TRBJ2-5; TRBD2 aligns across 9 bases. There are 16 residues in the CDR3. Trimming took 0 bases from V and 5 from J; bases not matched to a gene: 8. The germline CDR1 and CDR2 sequences are SGDLS and YYNGEE.

This clonotype appeared a single time. This chain joins TRBV20-1 and TRBJ1-4; D gene ambiguous. The V and J ends lost 5 bases and 3 bases respectively, with 7 bases between them. Germline-derived CDR1 and CDR2 are DFQATT and SNEGSKA (reference sequence). The CDR3 runs to 12 residues. As DNA, the CDR3 is TGCAGTGCTTGGGGTGCTAATGAAAAACTGTTTTTT. The encoded protein is CSAWGANEKLFF.

The chain links TRBV5-1 to TRBJ1-2; D gene uncertain. The CDR3 sequence is 14 residues long. Trimming took off 3 bases at V and 6 bases at J, with 15 bases between the two ends. Looked up from germline, CDR1 is SGHRS and CDR2 is YFSETQ. CDR3 residues: CASSSPGATNGYTF. CDR3 nucleotides: TGCGCCAGCAGCTCTCCGGGAGCCACCAATGGCTACACCTTC.

The chain combines TRBV28 with TRBJ2-5, with 7 bases that match TRBD2. Germline-derived CDR1 and CDR2 are MDHEN and SYDVKM. This CDR3 spans 16 amino acids. V was clipped by 6 bases and J by 5 bases; unmatched bases: 15. The CDR3 sequence: CASSTWGGGSGETQYF. For the CDR3, the DNA is TGTGCCAGCAGCACTTGGGGTGGCGGGAGTGGTGAGACCCAGTACTTC.

The chain couples TRBV29-1 to TRBJ1-1; possible D gene TRBD1, 5 bases. Trimming took off 5 bases at V and 2 bases at J, with 6 bases between the two ends. This CDR3 is built from 11 residues. Per the germline V gene, CDR1 is SQVTM and CDR2 is ANQGSEA. The CDR3 nucleotides read TGCAGCGTTAGGGACAACACTGAAGCTTTCTTT. The encoded protein is CSVRDNTEAFF.

A few counts support this clonotype. The V call is TRBV12-3 or TRBV12-4, the J call TRBJ1-2; D is unclear. The V end lost 3 bases, the J end lost 5 bases, and 13 bases lay between the germline ends. The CDR3 loop spans 14 amino acids. The CDR3 DNA follows: TGTGCCAGCAGTTTCGCAGGAAGGGCGTATGGCTACACCTTC. Translating it yields CASSFAGRAYGYTF.